The source of this T cell receptor beta chain is a study of blood T cell repertoires in COVID-19. Study information: Collection of acute and convalescent COVID-19 samples took place in the United States, Italy and Spain. Sources were T cells, B-cell-depleted T cells, or PBMCs; the material itself was cDNA or gDNA.

Under the authors' procedure: Amplification with reference gene primers provided the estimates of nucleated cell counts. The data were produced by immunoSEQ multiplex PCR, yet TCRdb's version contains in-frame clones alone and is incomplete. From that table come the V and J calls and clone size; the DNA was used to work out D and trimming. The sample lists around 89,000 clones, 70% to 90% occurring once. This clonotype was sampled from a man aged 45-60 years with acute or convalescent COVID-19. The sample consisted of peripheral blood.

The CDR3 loop reads CASWGGEQKLFF. The CDR3 nucleotides read TGTGCCTCCTGGGGGGGGGAGCAAAAACTGTTTTTT. This chain connects TRBV28 to TRBJ1-4; D may be TRBD1 (5 bases). The CDR3 spans 12 residues. Looked up from germline, CDR1 is MDHEN and CDR2 is SYDVKM. With 11 bases removed from V and 9 bases from J, the gap between germline ends came to 16 bases.